One sample yielded the 22 T cell receptor beta chains listed below, sequenced in a study of identical twins (TCRdb year 2016). The method was 5' RACE. The sequencing machine was an Illumina HiSeq 2000. Using fastp trimming at Q25 and MiXCR clonotype assembly, TCRdb reanalyzed the public sequencing data and kept in-frame beta chains. Each record represents a unique CDR3 protein, reported with the most common genes and DNA among its rows. A total of 310,000 or so distinct CDR3 sequences appear in this sample, under 9% of them only once. The ten largest clones add up to around 2.1% of the sample. These sequences were also reported in another study, on yellow fever vaccine responses in identical twins.

Sequencing input: memory (CD45RO+) T cells sorted from blood. The intended sense of this specimen's cell subset or site label: CD45RO+ enriched T cells. Receptors originate from a young woman in good health.

This clonotype has only a few counts. V is TRBV7-2 and J is TRBJ1-2; TRBD1 might be the D (5 bases). The CDR3 runs 12 residues. V was shortened by 2 bases and J by 6 bases, with 7 bases between the two germline ends. Germline CDR1 reads SGHTA; CDR2 reads FQGNSA. The CDR3 DNA follows: TGTGCCAGCAGCTTAAGAGGGGATGGCTACACCTTC. This encodes CASSLRGDGYTF. Filled out from reference TRBV7-2 and TRBJ1-2, the complete variable domain reads GAGVSQSPSNKVTEKGKDVELRCDPISGHTALYWYRQSLGQGLEFLIYFQGNSAPDKSGLPSDRFSAERTGGSVSTLTIQRTQQEDSAVYLCASSLRGDGYTFGSGTRLTVV.

The gene calls are TRBV4-1 and TRBJ2-3; D gene unclear. Per germline, CDR1 MGHRA and CDR2 YSYEKL. There are 13 residues in the CDR3. V was pared by 4 bases and J by 6 bases, with 11 bases between. The CDR3 region is CASSRPSEDTQYF. The CDR3 DNA reads TGCGCCAGCAGCCGCCCCAGCGAGGATACGCAGTATTTT.

V is TRBV9 and J is TRBJ2-1, with D perhaps TRBD1 or TRBD2 (5 bases each). Germline V gene lookup returns CDR1 SGDLS and CDR2 YYNGEE. The CDR3 extends over 14 amino acids. V was trimmed by 3 bases and J by 8 bases, leaving 15 bases between them. The CDR3 sequence is CASSAGSPGDEQFF. The CDR3 DNA sequence: TGTGCCAGCAGCGCAGGGTCCCCCGGGGATGAGCAGTTCTTC.

The rearrangement joins TRBV3-1 to TRBJ1-5; D not resolved. The V and J ends lost 0 bases and 6 bases respectively, with 6 bases between them. The CDR3 length is 13 residues. The V gene's germline CDR1 is LGHDT and CDR2 YNNKEL (reference sequence). The CDR3 loop is CASSQDWVQPQHF. CDR3 bases: TGTGCCAGCAGCCAAGATTGGGTTCAGCCCCAGCATTTT.

This clonotype was seen only a few times. The CDR3 bases are TGTGCCAGCAGAGGGCCCCCGGGTCAGCCCCAGCATTTT. Its protein is CASRGPPGQPQHF. This chain links TRBV6-1 with TRBJ1-5, with D hard to call. CDR3 length equals 13 residues. CDR1 is MNHNS, CDR2 SASEGT, per germline. Between the trimmed V and J ends, which lost 6 bases and 6 bases, there was a span of 12 bases.

This clonotype came up a few times. The chain links TRBV25-1 to TRBJ2-7, with D perhaps being TRBD1 or TRBD2 (6 bases each). Trimming pared 3 bases from V and 6 bases from J, leaving 24 bases between. Germline loops: CDR1 MGHDK, CDR2 SYGVNS. The length of the CDR3 is 17 residues. CDR3 protein: CASSEGGSIPSGCEQYV. The CDR3 DNA follows: TGTGCCAGCAGTGAGGGGGGCTCCATCCCTTCGGGGTGCGAGCAGTACGTC.

This clonotype was seen many times. The CDR3: CASSEVGIYEQYF. The CDR3 nucleotides are TGTGCCAGCAGTGAAGTGGGCATCTACGAGCAGTACTTC. This chain links TRBV6-1 with TRBJ2-7; no definite D call. Per the germline V gene, CDR1 is MNHNS and CDR2 is SASEGT. This CDR3 has 13 amino acids. Trimming left V 1 base short and J 3 bases short, with 7 bases between.

The table lists this clonotype with a few counts. This chain joins TRBV6-5 and TRBJ2-7; tentative D call: TRBD2 (5 bases). The length of the CDR3 is 14 residues. The V gene's germline CDR1 is MNHEY and CDR2 SVGAGI. The germline V and J ends were trimmed by 2 bases and 4 bases, with 12 bases remaining between them. The CDR3 DNA sequence: TGTGCCAGCAGTTACGCGGGCCCACCTTACGAGCAGTACGTC. Its protein product is CASSYAGPPYEQYV.

This clonotype appeared many times. The V call is TRBV14, the J call TRBJ2-5, with 8 bases aligning to TRBD2. The CDR3 spans 13 residues. Germline lookup yields CDR1 SGHDN and CDR2 FVKESK. Trimming at V came to 5 bases and at J to 5 bases, leaving 4 bases not matched to a gene. In DNA, the CDR3 is TGTGCCAGCAGCTTAGCGGGATGGGAGACCCAGTACTTC. It is translated as CASSLAGWETQYF. Full variable domain (missing parts from reference TRBV14 and TRBJ2-5): EAGVTQFPSHSVIEKGQTVTLRCDPISGHDNLYWYRRVMGKEIKFLLHFVKESKQDESGMPNNRFLAERTGGTYSTLKVQPAELEDSGVYFCASSLAGWETQYFGPGTRLLVL.

There are a few counts of this clonotype. The V and J genes are TRBV7-2 and TRBJ2-3; no reliable D call. The CDR3 runs to 14 residues. The V end was cut by 6 bases, the J end by 4 bases, with 14 bases between. CDR1 SGHTA and CDR2 FQGNSA come from the germline V gene. CDR3: CASRPGPLPDTQYF. The CDR3 DNA follows: TGTGCCAGCAGACCGGGCCCCCTCCCAGATACGCAGTATTTT. Based on the CDR3 plus reference TRBV7-2 and TRBJ2-3, the full variable domain is GAGVSQSPSNKVTEKGKDVELRCDPISGHTALYWYRQSLGQGLEFLIYFQGNSAPDKSGLPSDRFSAERTGGSVSTLTIQRTQQEDSAVYLCASRPGPLPDTQYFGPGTRLTVL.

This sequence joins TRBV28 and TRBJ2-1; D is unresolved. This CDR3 has 14 amino acids. Per germline, CDR1 MDHEN and CDR2 SYDVKM. V dropped 7 bases and J dropped 0 bases, with 10 bases sitting between them. The CDR3 sequence: CASKFGYSYNEQFF. CDR3 bases: TGTGCCAGCAAGTTCGGGTACTCCTACAATGAGCAGTTCTTC.

This clonotype showed up many times. The gene calls are TRBV5-1 and TRBJ2-3, with D perhaps matching TRBD1 (5 bases). Germline CDR1 is SGHRS and CDR2 is YFSETQ. The V and J ends lost 0 bases and 5 bases respectively, with 19 bases between them. The CDR3 spans 17 residues. The DNA for the CDR3 is TGCGCCAGCAGCTTGGCGGGTTTAAGGGGCGCCGAAGATACGCAGTATTTT. As protein: CASSLAGLRGAEDTQYF.

This clonotype was picked up many times. The V call is TRBV6-6, the J call TRBJ1-6, with unresolved D. The germline V gene has CDR1 MNHNY and CDR2 SVGAGI (reference sequence). The CDR3 consists of 12 residues. Deletions cut 8 bases from V and 7 bases from J, with 9 bases between. CDR3 residues: CASLGVNSPLHF. The CDR3 bases are TGTGCCAGCCTAGGCGTAAATTCACCCCTCCACTTT.

This clonotype was seen repeatedly, ten times or more. CDR3 loop: CASSSDYEQYV. The CDR3 nucleotides read TGTGCCAGCAGCTCTGACTACGAGCAGTACGTC. V is TRBV27 and J is TRBJ2-7; no firm D call. The CDR3 consists of 11 residues. From germline, CDR1 is MNHEY and CDR2 SMNVEV (reference sequence). Trimming cost V 6 bases and J 3 bases, with 6 bases left between them.

This clonotype was observed many times. The chain combines TRBV20-1 with TRBJ1-5; D may be TRBD1 (5 bases). The CDR3 is 15 amino acids. The V end was cut by 3 bases, the J end by 1 base, with 13 bases between. Germline V CDR1 and CDR2: DFQATT, SNEGSKA (reference sequence). The CDR3 nucleotides read TGCAGTGCTAGTAGGGGCAGGTCGAGCAATCAGCCCCAGCATTTT. As protein: CSASRGRSSNQPQHF.

The sample holds many counts of this clonotype. This sequence joins TRBV7-8 and TRBJ1-1; tentatively, D is TRBD1 (6 bases). This CDR3 region has 14 residues. The germline V gene encodes CDR1 SGHVS and CDR2 FQNEAQ. Between the trimmed V and J ends, which lost 1 base and 4 bases, there was a span of 10 bases. CDR3 in amino acids: CASSLGRGGTEAFF. The CDR3 nucleotides read TGTGCCAGCAGCTTAGGCAGGGGTGGCACTGAAGCTTTCTTT.

The chain recombines TRBV28 with TRBJ2-1; 10 nucleotides align to TRBD2. V lost 10 bases, J lost 3 bases, and 15 bases stayed unmatched. CDR3 length: 17 amino acids. CDR1 is MDHEN, CDR2 SYDVKM, per germline. The DNA of the CDR3 is TGTGCCATCTGTAGCGGGAGGTCCCCTCTAGACTACAATGAGCAGTTCTTC. The encoded protein is CAICSGRSPLDYNEQFF.

Only a few counts were recorded for this clonotype. This chain connects TRBV20-1 to TRBJ1-1, with 10 bases aligning to TRBD1. Per germline, CDR1 DFQATT and CDR2 SNEGSKA (reference sequence). V lost 5 bases, J lost 4 bases, and 16 bases stayed unmatched. The CDR3 sequence is 17 residues long. CDR3 amino acids: CSAVPRRQGAVVTEAFF. DNA for the CDR3: TGCAGTGCTGTACCCCGCCGACAGGGGGCAGTTGTCACTGAAGCTTTCTTT.

The chain couples TRBV28 to TRBJ2-3; the match to TRBD2 covers 8 bases. Germline CDR1 is MDHEN and CDR2 is SYDVKM. This CDR3 has 15 residues. V dropped 6 bases and J dropped 3; count of bases not matched to a gene: 8. The CDR3 bases are TGTGCCAGCAGCTCCGGGGGCGGGGGGACAGATACGCAGTATTTT. Translation: CASSSGGGGTDTQYF.

This clonotype was recorded a few times. The CDR3 sequence is CASSFQRTDTQYF. DNA for the CDR3: TGTGCCAGCAGTTTCCAACGCACAGATACGCAGTATTTT. The chain couples TRBV27 to TRBJ2-3; unclear D gene. In germline, CDR1 is MNHEY, CDR2 SMNVEV (reference sequence). The ends were cut back, 3 bases at V and 1 base at J, with 5 bases in the middle. This CDR3 spans 13 amino acids.

This clonotype was counted only a few times. The gene calls are TRBV5-5 and TRBJ2-2, with TRBD1 matching 7 bases. The CDR3 sequence is 12 residues long. V shed 8 bases, J shed 6 bases, and the junction held 4 bases outside the gene matches. Per germline, CDR1 SGHKS and CDR2 YYEKEE (reference sequence). CDR3 nucleotides: TGTGCCAGTCACGACAGGGCCGGGGAGCTGTTTTTT. It codes for CASHDRAGELFF.

Remarks on this clonotype: A read error may be the cause here, since a much bigger clone is one base away. This chain connects TRBV20-1 to TRBJ2-3, with D unclear. This CDR3 comprises 14 residues. Germline V gene sequence: CDR1 DFQATT, CDR2 SNEGSKA (reference sequence). V lost 3 bases and J lost 2, with 12 bases in between. In DNA form, the CDR3 reads TGCAGTGCTAGTGTGGCGGAGCCCACAGATACGCAGTATTTT. Amino acids: CSASVAEPTDTQYF.